The rows below give T cell receptor beta chains drawn from one sample of a study of cytomegalovirus exposure and HLA in healthy donors. Data came from immunoSEQ multiplex PCR; TCRdb stores just in-frame clones and leaves some out. The sample lists approximately 70,000 clones, roughly 70% occurring once. The material sequenced was PBMCs. Source of these receptors: a male donor in good health and CMV-seropositive. CDR3s leave out the opening cysteine and the closing phenylalanine or tryptophan.

j_call: -; v_call: TRBV6-5; cdr3_aa: ASTQRDRISYEQY
j_call: TRBJ1-4; v_call: TRBV7-2; cdr3_aa: ASSPSVTRGGKLF
j_call: TRBJ2-5; v_call: TRBV4-3; cdr3_aa: ASSQERGWETQY
j_call: TRBJ2-1; v_call: TRBV5-1; cdr3_aa: ASSHLRLSDNEQF
j_call: TRBJ2-2; v_call: TRBV10-3; cdr3_aa: AISEGGLFGELF
j_call: TRBJ1-4; v_call: TRBV7-9; cdr3_aa: SSSLFNLVSNEKLF
j_call: TRBJ2-7; v_call: TRBV2; cdr3_aa: ASRGYYSGPFSYEQY
j_call: TRBJ2-2; v_call: TRBV5-1; cdr3_aa: ASSEAGITGELF
j_call: TRBJ1-1; v_call: TRBV10-3; cdr3_aa: AISAGGGVKGTEAF
j_call: TRBJ1-4; v_call: TRBV10-2; cdr3_aa: ASSESGGREKLF
j_call: TRBJ1-5; v_call: TRBV19; cdr3_aa: ASSISGGPYQPQH
j_call: TRBJ2-6; v_call: TRBV5-1; cdr3_aa: ASSLDNSGANVLT
j_call: TRBJ2-7; v_call: TRBV21-1; cdr3_aa: ASSKADDSYEQY
j_call: TRBJ2-1; v_call: TRBV10-1; cdr3_aa: ASSEGTSGGMNEQF
j_call: TRBJ2-5; v_call: TRBV6-6; cdr3_aa: ASMPPGTRETQY
j_call: TRBJ1-2; v_call: TRBV4-1; cdr3_aa: ASSQAAGGSYGYT
j_call: TRBJ2-7; v_call: TRBV18; cdr3_aa: ASSPRGQGYEQY
j_call: TRBJ1-2; v_call: TRBV5-6; cdr3_aa: ASSLTGLYGYT
j_call: TRBJ2-3; v_call: TRBV30; cdr3_aa: AWATGAGAADTQY
j_call: TRBJ1-1; v_call: TRBV7-6; cdr3_aa: ASGQGANTEAF
j_call: TRBJ2-1; v_call: TRBV10-1; cdr3_aa: ASSESSLASRPGGEQF
j_call: TRBJ1-1; v_call: TRBV9; cdr3_aa: ASSLGGGDTEAF
j_call: TRBJ2-1; v_call: TRBV7-6; cdr3_aa: ASSLGRNSYNEQF
j_call: TRBJ2-5; v_call: TRBV7-2; cdr3_aa: ASSLGGGVETQY
j_call: TRBJ2-7; v_call: TRBV4-1; cdr3_aa: ASSQGQGYSHEQY
j_call: TRBJ2-2; v_call: TRBV5-1; cdr3_aa: ASSRGTSGTGELF
j_call: TRBJ1-4; v_call: TRBV18; cdr3_aa: ASSVYQGQTNEKLF
j_call: TRBJ2-2; v_call: TRBV6-5; cdr3_aa: ASSYQRSYTGELF
j_call: TRBJ2-1; v_call: TRBV9; cdr3_aa: ASSPAGGAGGLNEQF
j_call: TRBJ2-1; v_call: TRBV5-1; cdr3_aa: ASSLEAGGTSGRGNEQF
j_call: TRBJ1-1; v_call: TRBV11-2; cdr3_aa: ASSPRGGRYTEAF
j_call: TRBJ2-1; v_call: TRBV6-1; cdr3_aa: ASSGQGVVFGTRTYNEQF
j_call: TRBJ2-5; v_call: TRBV11-2; cdr3_aa: ASSFGQGRETQY
j_call: TRBJ2-7; v_call: TRBV18; cdr3_aa: ASSPLSGQRSYEQY
j_call: TRBJ2-6; v_call: TRBV21-1; cdr3_aa: ASSKELGASGANVLT
j_call: TRBJ2-7; v_call: TRBV4-2; cdr3_aa: ASSGTGGSSYEQY
j_call: TRBJ1-4; v_call: TRBV6-1; cdr3_aa: ASSRRSNEKLF
j_call: -; v_call: TRBV4-1; cdr3_aa: ASSHPGTSLYEQY
j_call: TRBJ2-1; v_call: TRBV7-9; cdr3_aa: ASSSDPGQGAYNEQF
j_call: TRBJ1-4; v_call: TRBV18; cdr3_aa: ASSLATNEKLF
j_call: TRBJ2-5; v_call: TRBV10-2; cdr3_aa: ASSDFVGETQY
j_call: TRBJ1-3; v_call: TRBV2; cdr3_aa: ASSESGISGNTIY
j_call: TRBJ2-2; v_call: TRBV19; cdr3_aa: ASSRQSGGTNTGELF
j_call: TRBJ2-5; v_call: TRBV30; cdr3_aa: AWSGIAGGRAQY
j_call: TRBJ2-1; v_call: TRBV5-1; cdr3_aa: ASSFIPGTGGHNEQF
j_call: TRBJ1-5; v_call: TRBV2; cdr3_aa: ASSEGDRAQPQH
j_call: TRBJ1-6; v_call: TRBV4-1; cdr3_aa: ASSPEGTGLYFPLH
j_call: TRBJ2-3; v_call: TRBV7-2; cdr3_aa: ASSLGSGGTSTDTQY